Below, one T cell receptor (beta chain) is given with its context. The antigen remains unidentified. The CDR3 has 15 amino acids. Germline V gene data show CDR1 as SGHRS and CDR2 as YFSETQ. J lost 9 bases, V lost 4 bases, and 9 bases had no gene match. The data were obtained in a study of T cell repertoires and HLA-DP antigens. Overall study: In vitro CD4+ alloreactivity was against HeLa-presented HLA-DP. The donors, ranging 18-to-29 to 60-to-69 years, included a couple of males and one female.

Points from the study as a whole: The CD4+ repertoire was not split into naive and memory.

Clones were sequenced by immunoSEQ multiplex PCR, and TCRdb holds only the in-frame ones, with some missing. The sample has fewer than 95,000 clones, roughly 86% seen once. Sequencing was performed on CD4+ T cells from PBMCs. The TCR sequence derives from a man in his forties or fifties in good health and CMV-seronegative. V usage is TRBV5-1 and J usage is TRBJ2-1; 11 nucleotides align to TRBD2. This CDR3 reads CASSRTSGWAIEQFF. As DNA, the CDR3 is TGCGCCAGCAGCAGGACTAGCGGGTGGGCAATTGAGCAGTTCTTC.